This T cell receptor (beta chain) comes out of a study of regulatory T cells in long-lasting Graves disease. Study-level points and caveats: Having few samples may have compromised the accuracy. Favored usage of TRBV28, TRBJ1-2 and TRBJ2-5 was recorded in persistent disease. Exclusively peripheral blood, rather than thyroid tissue, was studied.

V lost 4 bases and J lost 0; bases outside the gene matches: 10. The germline V gene has CDR1 SGHRS and CDR2 YFSETQ. CDR3 length equals 17 residues. Time point indicated: persistent/refractory GD, antithyroid drugs over 5 years with positive TRAb. From PBMCs, RNA was extracted and then used to make the TCR library. Per American Thyroid Association guidelines, Graves' disease was diagnosed. TCR beta libraries were built with iRepertoire HTBI primers and Arm-PCR of CDR3 regions. Using its own MiXCR run on the multiplex PCR reads, TCRdb lists one record per CDR3 protein. The sample records roughly 700,000 distinct CDR3 sequences, approximately 31% being singletons. This clonotype has a handful of counts. Its antigen is not known.

The rearrangement joins TRBV5-1 to TRBJ2-7; 10 nucleotides agree with TRBD2. The sample consisted of peripheral blood mononuclear cells (PBMCs), taken when the disease was refractory, from a patient treated with antithyroid drugs. The receptor was derived from a female donor with Graves disease. CDR3 nucleotide sequence: TGCGCCAGCAGCCGAACGGGAATAGCGGGAGGCTCCTACGAGCAGTACTTC. The encoded protein is CASSRTGIAGGSYEQYF.